What follows are 17 T cell receptor beta chains derived from one specimen sequenced in a study of blood T cell repertoires in COVID-19. Clones were sequenced by immunoSEQ multiplex PCR, and TCRdb holds only the in-frame ones, with some missing. The repertoire holds around 130,000 clones, approximately 85% seen once, with 2.5% to 3% in the top ten. Sequenced input: peripheral blood. The receptors were sampled from a man in his forties or fifties with acute or convalescent COVID-19.

J is TRBJ1-5 and V is TRBV7-2, with TRBD1 as a possible D gene (5 bases). This CDR3 region has 15 residues. The germline gives CDR1 SGHTA, CDR2 FQGNSA. V shed 5 bases and J shed 3 bases, with 14 bases lying between them. The CDR3 protein is CASSPGGLTNQPQHF. CDR3 sequence (DNA): TGTGCCAGCAGCCCCGGGGGACTGACCAATCAGCCCCAGCATTTT.

CDR3 bases: TGTGCCAGCAGCCGACAGGAGACCTCCTACGAGCAGTACTTC. Protein sequence: CASSRQETSYEQYF. The V gene is TRBV11-1, the J gene TRBJ2-7, with D possibly matching TRBD1 (6 bases). This CDR3 is built from 14 residues. The germline CDR1 and CDR2 sequences are SGHAT and FQDESV (reference sequence). V shed 5 bases and J shed 0 bases, with 11 bases lying between them.

This clone turned up a few times. This sequence joins TRBV9 and TRBJ1-1; weak D call: TRBD1 (5 bases). V dropped 4 bases and J dropped 7 bases, with 17 bases sitting between them. Germline V lookup: CDR1 SGDLS, CDR2 YYNGEE. This CDR3 is built from 14 residues. The CDR3 nucleotides read TGTGCCAGCAGCCCTTCACAGGTCCCCTTTGAAGCTTTCTTT. Encoded protein: CASSPSQVPFEAFF. Full variable domain (missing parts from reference TRBV9 and TRBJ1-1): DSGVTQTPKHLITATGQRVTLRCSPRSGDLSVYWYQQSLDQGLQFLIQYYNGEERAKGNILERFSAQQFPDLHSELNLSSLELGDSALYFCASSPSQVPFEAFFGQGTRLTVV.

The V and J genes are TRBV7-8 and TRBJ2-1; 7 positions agree with TRBD1. CDR1 SGHVS and CDR2 FQNEAQ come from the germline V gene. The length of the CDR3 is 17 residues. Trimming removed 2 bases from V and 0 bases from J; junction bases left unmatched: 7. CDR3 loop: CASSLKGGQSSYNEQFF. The CDR3 nucleotides read TGTGCCAGCAGCTTAAAAGGGGGACAGAGCTCCTACAATGAGCAGTTCTTC.

This rearrangement joins TRBV10-2 to TRBJ2-1, with D possibly being TRBD2 (6 bases). Germline CDR1 is WSHSY and CDR2 is SAAADI. This CDR3 spans 14 amino acids. V dropped 5 bases and J dropped 0 bases, with 8 bases sitting between them. This CDR3 reads CASSYGSSYNEQFF. The CDR3 DNA sequence: TGCGCCAGCAGTTACGGGAGCTCCTACAATGAGCAGTTCTTC.

As regards this clone: The same CDR3 arises from other DNA sequences in this sample as well. The chain uses TRBV27 and TRBJ1-5; TRBD1 matches at 8 bases. Unmatched junction bases numbered 7, after V lost 8 bases and J lost 4 bases. The CDR3 spans 14 residues. The germline V gene encodes CDR1 MNHEY and CDR2 SMNVEV (reference sequence). The CDR3, as DNA: TGTGCCAGCTCCCTGAACAGGGGGAATCAGCCCCAGCATTTT. Protein: CASSLNRGNQPQHF.

The chain links TRBV7-2 to TRBJ2-7, with a possible D match to TRBD2 (6 bases). The ends were cut back, 5 bases at V and 6 bases at J, with 14 bases in the middle. CDR3 size: 13 residues. CDR1 is SGHTA and CDR2 is FQGNSA in the germline V gene. The CDR3: CASSPPRGGEQYF. CDR3 bases: TGTGCCAGCAGCCCGCCCCGGGGAGGCGAGCAGTACTTC.

This clone has just a few counts. The rearrangement joins TRBV10-3 to TRBJ1-3, with a weak D call TRBD1 (6 bases). V lost 9 bases to trimming and J lost 2 bases, with 14 bases between them. CDR1 ENHRY and CDR2 SYGVKD come from the germline V gene. The CDR3 has 14 residues. The CDR3 reads CAIQSTGTGNTIYF. The CDR3 coding sequence is TGTGCCATTCAATCGACAGGTACTGGAAACACCATATATTTT.

The chain's CDR3 is CASSKGGQGASLGEKLFF. CDR3 in DNA: TGTGCCAGCAGCAAAGGAGGGCAGGGGGCGTCTCTGGGAGAAAAACTGTTTTTT. The rearrangement joins TRBV21-1 to TRBJ1-4; TRBD1, the table's D call, was not compared with the DNA. TRBV21-1 is classified as a pseudogene. This CDR3 spans 18 amino acids.

V gene TRBV6-1 combines with J gene TRBJ1-5; D not certain. Germline values: CDR1 MNHNS, CDR2 SASEGT. V was clipped by 2 bases and J by 2 bases, with 16 bases between them. This CDR3 region has 17 residues. The DNA of the CDR3 is TGTGCCAGCAGTGAAAAAGGACTCAGCCAAGGCAATCAGCCCCAGCATTTT. It codes for CASSEKGLSQGNQPQHF.

The chain links TRBV5-1 to TRBJ1-3; 8 positions agree with TRBD1. Germline values: CDR1 SGHRS, CDR2 YFSETQ. Trimming at V came to 4 bases and at J to 6 bases, leaving 9 bases not matched to a gene. This CDR3 spans 15 amino acids. CDR3 nucleotide sequence: TGCGCCAGCAGCCTTAGCGGACAGGGAGCAAACACCATATATTTT. Translating it yields CASSLSGQGANTIYF.

This clone was picked up one time. The chain couples TRBV14 to TRBJ2-1; 10 bases are shared with TRBD2. The J segment lost 4 bases and the V segment lost 1 base, leaving 4 bases of the junction unmatched. The length of the CDR3 is 16 residues. CDR1 SGHDN and CDR2 FVKESK come from the germline V gene. CDR3 sequence (DNA): TGTGCCAGCAGCCAAGTCAAGACTAGCGGGTACAATGAGCAGTTCTTC. It is translated as CASSQVKTSGYNEQFF. The variable domain in full, with the rest retrieved from reference TRBV14 and TRBJ2-1, is EAGVTQFPSHSVIEKGQTVTLRCDPISGHDNLYWYRRVMGKEIKFLLHFVKESKQDESGMPNNRFLAERTGGTYSTLKVQPAELEDSGVYFCASSQVKTSGYNEQFFGPGTRLTVL.

The rearrangement uses TRBV11-1 and TRBJ2-1, with TRBD2 identical over 12 bases. The V gene end was trimmed by 2 bases and the J gene end by 7 bases; junction bases not matched to a gene: 3. Germline V CDR1 and CDR2: SGHAT, FQDESV (reference sequence). The CDR3 totals 15 residues. CDR3 bases: TGTGCCAGCAGCTTACTAGCGGGAGGGCAAAATGAGCAGTTCTTC. Protein: CASSLLAGGQNEQFF.

The CDR3 here is CASSEAPGVSEQYF. CDR3 bases: TGTGCCAGCAGTGAAGCGCCGGGTGTTTCCGAGCAGTACTTC. The chain joins TRBV2 to TRBJ2-7; D not resolved. Trimming pared 0 bases from V and 6 bases from J, leaving 12 bases between. CDR3 length: 14 residues. The germline V gene has CDR1 SNHLY and CDR2 FYNNEI.

The V and J genes are TRBV12-5 and TRBJ1-2; D is possibly TRBD1 (5 bases). The germline gives CDR1 LGHNT, CDR2 FRNRAP. The CDR3 runs to 12 residues. V lost 6 bases and J 6 bases, leaving 11 bases between the germline ends. In DNA form, the CDR3 reads TGTGCTAGTGGCCGTGGGGCGGATGGCTACACCTTC. Translated: CASGRGADGYTF.

The chain combines TRBV9 with TRBJ2-5; 7 bases line up with TRBD2. Germline V gene lookup returns CDR1 SGDLS and CDR2 YYNGEE. This CDR3 is 14 amino acids long. V shed 2 bases and J 5 bases; nucleotides not matched to a gene: 6. The CDR3 DNA reads TGTGCCAGCAGCGTCTCGGACGGGAGGGAGACCCAGTACTTC. It codes for CASSVSDGRETQYF. Full variable domain (remainder filled in from reference TRBV9 and TRBJ2-5): DSGVTQTPKHLITATGQRVTLRCSPRSGDLSVYWYQQSLDQGLQFLIQYYNGEERAKGNILERFSAQQFPDLHSELNLSSLELGDSALYFCASSVSDGRETQYFGPGTRLLVL.

The chain uses TRBV7-9 and TRBJ1-1, with a weak D call TRBD1 (5 bases). The CDR3 length is 15 residues. The V and J ends lost 2 bases and 13 bases respectively, with 23 bases between them. Per germline, CDR1 SEHNR and CDR2 FQNEAQ (reference sequence). The CDR3 loop reads CASSLHDVPTVQRFF. CDR3 nucleotides: TGTGCCAGCAGCTTACACGACGTTCCGACAGTGCAGCGTTTCTTT. Full variable domain (remainder filled in from reference TRBV7-9 and TRBJ1-1): DTGVSQNPRHKITKRGQNVTFRCDPISEHNRLYWYRQTLGQGPEFLTYFQNEAQLEKSRLLSDRFSAERPKGSFSTLEIQRTEQGDSAMYLCASSLHDVPTVQRFFGQGTRLTVV.